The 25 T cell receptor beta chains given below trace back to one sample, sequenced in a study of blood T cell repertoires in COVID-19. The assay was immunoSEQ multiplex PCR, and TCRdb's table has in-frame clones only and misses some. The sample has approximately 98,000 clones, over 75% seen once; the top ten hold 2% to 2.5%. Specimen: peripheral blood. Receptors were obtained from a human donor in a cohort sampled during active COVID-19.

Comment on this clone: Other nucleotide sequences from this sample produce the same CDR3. CDR3 sequence reads: CASSFGTGGYEQYF. The CDR3 DNA reads as TGCGCCAGCAGCTTCGGGACAGGGGGATACGAGCAGTACTTC. The chain uses TRBV5-1 and TRBJ2-7, with 11 nucleotides matching TRBD1. Losses at the gene ends were 2 bases for V and 4 bases for J; bases not matched to a gene: 2. The CDR3 length is 14 residues. Germline V gives CDR1 SGHRS, CDR2 YFSETQ.

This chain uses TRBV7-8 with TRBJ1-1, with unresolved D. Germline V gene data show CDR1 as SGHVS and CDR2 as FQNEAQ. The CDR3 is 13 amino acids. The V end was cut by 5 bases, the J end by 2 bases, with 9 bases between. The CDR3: CASSESLNTEAFF. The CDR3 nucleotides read TGTGCCAGCAGCGAGTCCTTAAACACTGAAGCTTTCTTT.

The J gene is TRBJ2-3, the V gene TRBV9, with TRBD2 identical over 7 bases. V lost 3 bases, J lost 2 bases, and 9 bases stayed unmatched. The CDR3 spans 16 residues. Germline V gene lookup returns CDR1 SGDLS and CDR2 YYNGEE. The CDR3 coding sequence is TGTGCCAGCAGCGCCGAGCGGGGAGGGACCACAGATACGCAGTATTTT. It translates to CASSAERGGTTDTQYF. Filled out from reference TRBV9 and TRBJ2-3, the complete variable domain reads DSGVTQTPKHLITATGQRVTLRCSPRSGDLSVYWYQQSLDQGLQFLIQYYNGEERAKGNILERFSAQQFPDLHSELNLSSLELGDSALYFCASSAERGGTTDTQYFGPGTRLTVL.

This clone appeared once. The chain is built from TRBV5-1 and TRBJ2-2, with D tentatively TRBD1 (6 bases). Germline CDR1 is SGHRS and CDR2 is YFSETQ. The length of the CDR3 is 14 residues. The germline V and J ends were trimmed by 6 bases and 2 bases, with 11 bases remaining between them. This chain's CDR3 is CASMLGANTGELFF. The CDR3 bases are TGCGCCAGCATGCTGGGGGCAAACACCGGGGAGCTGTTTTTT.

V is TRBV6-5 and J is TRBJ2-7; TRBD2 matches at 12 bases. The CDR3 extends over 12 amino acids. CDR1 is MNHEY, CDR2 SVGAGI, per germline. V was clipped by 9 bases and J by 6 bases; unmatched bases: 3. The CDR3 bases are TGTGCCAGTGGACTAGCGGGACTCGAGCAGTACTTC. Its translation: CASGLAGLEQYF.

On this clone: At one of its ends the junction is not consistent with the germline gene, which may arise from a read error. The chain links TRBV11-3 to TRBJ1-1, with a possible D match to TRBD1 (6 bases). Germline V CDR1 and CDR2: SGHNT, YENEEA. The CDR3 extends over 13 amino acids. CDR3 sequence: CASSLSGGREAFF. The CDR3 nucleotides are TGTGCCAGCAGCTTATCGGGGGGCCGTGAAGCCTTCTTT.

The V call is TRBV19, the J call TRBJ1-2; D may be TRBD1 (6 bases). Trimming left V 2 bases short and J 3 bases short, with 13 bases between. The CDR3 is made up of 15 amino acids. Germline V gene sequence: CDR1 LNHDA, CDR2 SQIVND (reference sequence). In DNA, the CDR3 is TGTGCCAGTAGTATAACAAGGACAGATCACTATGGCTACACCTTC. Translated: CASSITRTDHYGYTF.

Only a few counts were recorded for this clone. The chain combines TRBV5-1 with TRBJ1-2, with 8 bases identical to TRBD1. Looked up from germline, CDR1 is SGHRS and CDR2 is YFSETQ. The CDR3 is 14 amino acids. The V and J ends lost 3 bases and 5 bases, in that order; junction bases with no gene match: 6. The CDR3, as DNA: TGCGCCAGCAGCTCAGGACAGGGAAAATATGGCTACACCTTC. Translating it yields CASSSGQGKYGYTF.

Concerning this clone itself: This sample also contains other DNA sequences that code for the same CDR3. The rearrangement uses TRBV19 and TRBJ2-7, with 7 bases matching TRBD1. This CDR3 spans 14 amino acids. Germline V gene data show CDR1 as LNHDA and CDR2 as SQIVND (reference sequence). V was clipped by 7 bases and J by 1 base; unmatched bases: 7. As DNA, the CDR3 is TGTGCCAGTAAAAGACAGGGAGAATCCTACGAGCAGTACTTC. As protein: CASKRQGESYEQYF.

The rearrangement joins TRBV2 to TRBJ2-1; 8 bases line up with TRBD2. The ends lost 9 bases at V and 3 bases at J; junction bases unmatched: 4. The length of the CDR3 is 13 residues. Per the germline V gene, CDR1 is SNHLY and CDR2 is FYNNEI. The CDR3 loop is CASQGTSYNEQFF. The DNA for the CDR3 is TGTGCCAGTCAAGGGACTAGCTACAATGAGCAGTTCTTC.

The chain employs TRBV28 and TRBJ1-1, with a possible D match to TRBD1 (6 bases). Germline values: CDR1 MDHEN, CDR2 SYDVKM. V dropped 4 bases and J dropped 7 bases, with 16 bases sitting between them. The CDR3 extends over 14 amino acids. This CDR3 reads CASSSRQAPYEAFF. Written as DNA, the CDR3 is TGTGCCAGCAGTTCTCGACAGGCCCCGTATGAAGCTTTCTTT.

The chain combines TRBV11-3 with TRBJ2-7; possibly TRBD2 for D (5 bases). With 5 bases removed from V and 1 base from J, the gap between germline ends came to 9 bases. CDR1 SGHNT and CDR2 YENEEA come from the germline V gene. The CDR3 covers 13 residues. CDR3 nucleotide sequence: TGTGCCAGCAGCCTGGACTCATCCTACGAGCAGTACTTC. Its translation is CASSLDSSYEQYF.

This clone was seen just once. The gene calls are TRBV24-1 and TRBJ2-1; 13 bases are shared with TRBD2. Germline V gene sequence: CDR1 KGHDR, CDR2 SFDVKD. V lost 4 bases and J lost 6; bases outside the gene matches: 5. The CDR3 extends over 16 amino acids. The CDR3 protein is CATSDSTSGGGNEQFF. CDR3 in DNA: TGTGCCACCAGTGACTCCACTAGCGGGGGGGGCAATGAGCAGTTCTTC.

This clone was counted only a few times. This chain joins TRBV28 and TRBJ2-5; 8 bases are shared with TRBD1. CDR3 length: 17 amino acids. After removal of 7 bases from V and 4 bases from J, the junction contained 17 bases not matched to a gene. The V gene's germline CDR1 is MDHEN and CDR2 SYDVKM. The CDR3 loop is CASKFGGGRGRSETQYF. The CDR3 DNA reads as TGTGCCAGCAAGTTTGGTGGGGGCAGGGGGCGTTCAGAGACCCAGTACTTC.

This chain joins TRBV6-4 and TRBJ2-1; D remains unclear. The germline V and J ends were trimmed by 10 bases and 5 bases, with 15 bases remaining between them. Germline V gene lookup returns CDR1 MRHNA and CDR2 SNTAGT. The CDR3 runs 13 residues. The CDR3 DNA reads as TGTGCCACCCTCACCCGTCTACACAATGAGCAGTTCTTC. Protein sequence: CATLTRLHNEQFF.

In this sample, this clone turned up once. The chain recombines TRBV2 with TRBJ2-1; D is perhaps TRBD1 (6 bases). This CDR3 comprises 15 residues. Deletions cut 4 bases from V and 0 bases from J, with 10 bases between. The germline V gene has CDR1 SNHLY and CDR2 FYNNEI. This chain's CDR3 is CASSVGQSSYNEQFF. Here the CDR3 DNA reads TGTGCCAGCAGTGTGGGACAAAGCTCCTACAATGAGCAGTTCTTC.

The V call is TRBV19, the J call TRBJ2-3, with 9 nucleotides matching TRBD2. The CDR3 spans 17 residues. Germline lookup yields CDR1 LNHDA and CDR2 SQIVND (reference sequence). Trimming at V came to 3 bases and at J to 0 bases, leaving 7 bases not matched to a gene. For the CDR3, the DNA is TGTGCCAGTAGTATTTGGACTAGCGAATTTAGCACAGATACGCAGTATTTT. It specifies CASSIWTSEFSTDTQYF.

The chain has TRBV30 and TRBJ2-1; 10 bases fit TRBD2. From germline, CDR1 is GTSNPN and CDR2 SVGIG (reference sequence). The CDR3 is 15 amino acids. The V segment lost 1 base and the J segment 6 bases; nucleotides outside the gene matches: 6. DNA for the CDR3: TGTGCCTGGAGTGCCGGGACTAGCGACGCCAATGAGCAGTTCTTC. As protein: CAWSAGTSDANEQFF.

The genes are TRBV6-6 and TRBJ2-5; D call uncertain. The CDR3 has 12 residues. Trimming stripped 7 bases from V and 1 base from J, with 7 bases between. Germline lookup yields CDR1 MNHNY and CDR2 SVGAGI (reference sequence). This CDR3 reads CASTLPQETQYF. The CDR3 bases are TGTGCCAGCACCCTACCCCAAGAGACCCAGTACTTC.

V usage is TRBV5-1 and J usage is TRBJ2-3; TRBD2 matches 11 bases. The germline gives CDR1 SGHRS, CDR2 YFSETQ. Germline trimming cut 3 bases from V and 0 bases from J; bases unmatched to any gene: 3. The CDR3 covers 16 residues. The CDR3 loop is CASSSGLAASTDTQYF. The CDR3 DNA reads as TGCGCCAGCAGCTCGGGACTAGCGGCTAGCACAGATACGCAGTATTTT.

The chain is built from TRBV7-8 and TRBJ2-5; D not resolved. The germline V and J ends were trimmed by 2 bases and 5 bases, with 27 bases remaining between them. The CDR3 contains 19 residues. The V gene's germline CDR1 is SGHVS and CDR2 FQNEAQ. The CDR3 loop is CASSLWIRRTKALYETQYF. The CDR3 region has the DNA TGTGCCAGCAGCTTATGGATTCGTCGAACTAAGGCATTGTATGAGACCCAGTACTTC.

CDR3 bases: TGCGCCAGCAGCTTGGAACAGGGGGATCAGCCCCAGCATTTT. Amino acid sequence: CASSLEQGDQPQHF. This chain connects TRBV5-1 to TRBJ1-5; TRBD1 agrees at 8 bases. The CDR3 consists of 14 residues. The V gene end was trimmed by 0 bases and the J gene end by 5 bases; junction bases not matched to a gene: 1. The germline V gene encodes CDR1 SGHRS and CDR2 YFSETQ.

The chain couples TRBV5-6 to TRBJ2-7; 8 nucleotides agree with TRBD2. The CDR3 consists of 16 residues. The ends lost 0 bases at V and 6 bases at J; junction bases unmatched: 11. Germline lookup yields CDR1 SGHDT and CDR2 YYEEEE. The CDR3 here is CASSLAAREGNTEQYF. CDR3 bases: TGTGCCAGCAGCTTGGCGGCCCGGGAGGGGAATACCGAGCAGTACTTC.

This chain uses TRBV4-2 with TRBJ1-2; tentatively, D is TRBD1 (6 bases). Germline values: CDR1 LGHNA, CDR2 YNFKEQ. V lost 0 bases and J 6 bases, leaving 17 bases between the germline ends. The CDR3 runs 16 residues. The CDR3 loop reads CASSQETAEGVHGYTF. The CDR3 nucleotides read TGTGCCAGCAGCCAAGAGACCGCAGAGGGGGTCCATGGCTACACCTTC.

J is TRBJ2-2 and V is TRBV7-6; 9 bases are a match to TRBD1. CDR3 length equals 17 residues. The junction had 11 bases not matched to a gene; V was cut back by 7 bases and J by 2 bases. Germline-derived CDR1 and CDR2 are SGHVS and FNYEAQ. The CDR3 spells CASTNARDRVNTGELFF. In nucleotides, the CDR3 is TGTGCCAGCACCAACGCCCGGGACAGGGTTAACACCGGGGAGCTGTTTTTT.